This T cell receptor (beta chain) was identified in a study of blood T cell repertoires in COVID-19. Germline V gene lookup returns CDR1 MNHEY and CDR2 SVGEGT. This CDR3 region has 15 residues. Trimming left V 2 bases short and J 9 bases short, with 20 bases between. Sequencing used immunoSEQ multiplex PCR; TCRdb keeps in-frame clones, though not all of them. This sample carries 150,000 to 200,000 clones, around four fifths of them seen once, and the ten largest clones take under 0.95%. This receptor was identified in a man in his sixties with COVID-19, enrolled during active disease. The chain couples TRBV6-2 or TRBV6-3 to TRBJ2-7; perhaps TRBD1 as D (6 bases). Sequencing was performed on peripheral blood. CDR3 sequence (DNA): TGTGCCAGCAGTTACACCGTCCGGGACAACTATCGGCAGTACTTC. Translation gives CASSYTVRDNYRQYF.